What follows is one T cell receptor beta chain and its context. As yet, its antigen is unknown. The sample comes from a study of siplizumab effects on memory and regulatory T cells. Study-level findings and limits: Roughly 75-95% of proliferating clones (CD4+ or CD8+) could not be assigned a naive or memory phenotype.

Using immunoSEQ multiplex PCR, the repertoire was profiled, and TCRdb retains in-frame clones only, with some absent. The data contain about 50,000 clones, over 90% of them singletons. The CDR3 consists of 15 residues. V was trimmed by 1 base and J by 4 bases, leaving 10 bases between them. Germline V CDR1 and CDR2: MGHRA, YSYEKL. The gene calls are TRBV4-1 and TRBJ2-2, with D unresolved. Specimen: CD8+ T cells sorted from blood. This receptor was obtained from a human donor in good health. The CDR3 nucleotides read TGCGCCAGCAGCCAAGTAGTTACCCCCACCGGGGAGCTGTTTTTT. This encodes CASSQVVTPTGELFF.